The 17 T cell receptor beta chains in this list originate from one sample, sequenced in a study of T cell responses to AZD1222 COVID-19 vaccine. Assay used: immunoSEQ multiplex PCR; TCRdb lists only in-frame clones, some missing. The sample includes about 210,000 clones, roughly 94% of them seen just once. The sample consisted of peripheral blood, taken 28 days after the second dose of the MenACWY control vaccine. Every receptor here comes from an adult who received the MenACWY meningococcal vaccine as a control.

The rearrangement joins TRBV9 to TRBJ2-7; D remains ambiguous. Trimming left V 3 bases short and J 3 bases short, with 28 bases between. The V gene's germline CDR1 is SGDLS and CDR2 YYNGEE. The CDR3 is made up of 19 amino acids. The CDR3 reads CASSGNSPGLFPHGYEQYF. CDR3 DNA: TGTGCCAGCAGCGGGAACAGTCCGGGCCTTTTCCCCCACGGCTACGAGCAGTACTTC.

This chain joins TRBV27 and TRBJ2-7; no clear D. V was trimmed by 3 bases and J by 5 bases, leaving 11 bases between them. The CDR3 extends over 13 amino acids. Germline V gene lookup returns CDR1 MNHEY and CDR2 SMNVEV (reference sequence). CDR3 sequence: CASSFVMSDEQYF. The DNA for the CDR3 is TGTGCCAGCAGTTTTGTGATGAGCGACGAGCAGTACTTC.

J is TRBJ2-7 and V is TRBV5-1, with 10 positions matching TRBD2. Unmatched junction bases numbered 7, after V lost 1 base and J lost 3 bases. Germline CDR1 is SGHRS and CDR2 is YFSETQ. This CDR3 is built from 16 residues. The CDR3 sequence is CASSLLASGSIYEQYF. The DNA of the CDR3 is TGCGCCAGCAGCTTGTTGGCTAGCGGGAGTATCTACGAGCAGTACTTC. The whole variable domain, filled in from reference TRBV5-1 and TRBJ2-7, reads KAGVTQTPRYLIKTRGQQVTLSCSPISGHRSVSWYQQTPGQGLQFLFEYFSETQRNKGNFPGRFSGRQFSNSRSEMNVSTLELGDSALYLCASSLLASGSIYEQYFGPGTRLTVT.

Comments on this clone: Different DNA sequences within this sample yield the same CDR3. The rearrangement joins TRBV29-1 to TRBJ2-2; no reliable D call. Trimming removed 7 bases at V and 5 bases at J, with 8 bases between. The CDR3 is 11 residues long. The V gene's germline CDR1 is SQVTM and CDR2 ANQGSEA. This CDR3 reads CSASKTGELFF. The CDR3 nucleotides read TGCAGCGCAAGTAAGACCGGGGAGCTGTTTTTT.

This chain links TRBV5-1 with TRBJ2-5; the D is unclear. The CDR3 is 14 amino acids. Trimming removed 1 base at V and 5 bases at J, with 12 bases between. Germline V lookup: CDR1 SGHRS, CDR2 YFSETQ. Here the CDR3 DNA reads TGCGCCAGCAGCTTGATGGACCCTCAGGAGACCCAGTACTTC. Amino acids: CASSLMDPQETQYF.

The chain combines TRBV6-5 with TRBJ1-3; 8 nucleotides line up with TRBD1. With V trimmed by 6 bases and J by 4 bases, 8 bases remained unmatched. Germline-derived CDR1 and CDR2 are MNHEY and SVGAGI. This CDR3 region has 15 residues. The CDR3 coding sequence is TGTGCCAGCAGGGCCAGGGGGCTATCGGGAAACACCATATATTTT. Its protein is CASRARGLSGNTIYF.

This chain joins TRBV24-1 and TRBJ2-2, with D perhaps being TRBD1 or TRBD2 (5 bases each). The CDR3 is made up of 15 amino acids. The germline V gene has CDR1 KGHDR and CDR2 SFDVKD. V lost 5 bases, J lost 5 bases, and 14 bases lay in between. The CDR3, as DNA: TGTGCCACCAGTGCAGTATACGGGGCTACCGGGGAGCTGTTTTTT. This gives the protein CATSAVYGATGELFF.

The chain links TRBV5-4 to TRBJ2-7; D is undetermined. The CDR3 is 12 residues long. Germline V lookup: CDR1 SGHNT, CDR2 YYREEE (reference sequence). Trimming removed 2 bases from V and 4 bases from J, with 7 bases in between. The CDR3 DNA sequence: TGTGCCAGCAGCTTTGAGAGTTACGAGCAGTACTTC. It yields the protein CASSFESYEQYF.

The gene calls are TRBV5-1 and TRBJ2-3, with 10 bases matching TRBD1. Trimming removed 4 bases from V and 4 bases from J; junction bases left unmatched: 6. The CDR3 totals 15 residues. CDR1 is SGHRS and CDR2 is YFSETQ in the germline V gene. DNA of the CDR3: TGCGCCAGCAGCAGGGACAGGGGATCGGCAGATACGCAGTATTTT. As protein: CASSRDRGSADTQYF. Full variable domain (missing parts from reference TRBV5-1 and TRBJ2-3): KAGVTQTPRYLIKTRGQQVTLSCSPISGHRSVSWYQQTPGQGLQFLFEYFSETQRNKGNFPGRFSGRQFSNSRSEMNVSTLELGDSALYLCASSRDRGSADTQYFGPGTRLTVL.

V usage is TRBV11-2 and J usage is TRBJ2-7; D gene uncertain. The CDR3 consists of 14 residues. CDR1 and CDR2 from the germline V gene are SGHAT and FQNNGV. The V end was cut by 2 bases, the J end by 5 bases, with 13 bases between. For the CDR3, the DNA is TGTGCCAGCAGCTTAAGAATAGGAGAGAACGAGCAGTACTTC. It specifies CASSLRIGENEQYF.

In DNA form, the CDR3 reads TGTGCCAGCAGCTTCGGGGACAGCTCTGGGGCCAACGTCCTGACTTTC. Amino acids: CASSFGDSSGANVLTF. This chain joins TRBV11-3 and TRBJ2-6, with TRBD1 matching over 7 bases. The V gene end was trimmed by 3 bases and the J gene end by 0 bases; junction bases not matched to a gene: 2. The CDR3 consists of 16 residues. The germline V gene encodes CDR1 SGHNT and CDR2 YENEEA.

V is TRBV24-1 and J is TRBJ1-6, with D unclear. The V gene's germline CDR1 is KGHDR and CDR2 SFDVKD. Trimming took 4 bases from V and 8 from J, leaving 8 bases between them. There are 13 residues in the CDR3. CDR3 nucleotide sequence: TGTGCCACCAGTGACCTACCCCATTCACCCCTCCACTTT. Translation gives CATSDLPHSPLHF.

V is TRBV2 and J is TRBJ2-3; possible D gene TRBD2, 5 bases. The CDR3 contains 13 residues. V lost 7 bases to trimming and J lost 11 bases, with 19 bases between them. In germline, CDR1 is SNHLY, CDR2 FYNNEI. CDR3 region: CASILVEEERQYF. The CDR3 coding sequence is TGTGCCAGCATATTAGTTGAGGAGGAGCGGCAGTATTTT. Complete variable domain (other parts from reference TRBV2 and TRBJ2-3): EPEVTQTPSHQVTQMGQEVILRCVPISNHLYFYWYRQILGQKVEFLVSFYNNEISEKSEIFDDQFSVERPDGSNFTLKIRSTKLEDSAMYFCASILVEEERQYFGPGTRLTVL.

The chain recombines TRBV3-1 (or the pseudogene TRBV3-2) with TRBJ1-1; D is undetermined. The germline V gene has CDR1 LGHDT and CDR2 YNNKEL (reference sequence). Trimming cost V 1 base and J 3 bases, with 9 bases left between them. This CDR3 contains 14 residues. Here the CDR3 reads CASSQVAGDTEAFF. The CDR3 DNA sequence: TGTGCCAGCAGCCAAGTGGCCGGGGACACTGAAGCTTTCTTT.

The rearrangement links TRBV10-3 to TRBJ1-2, with TRBD1 identical over 10 bases. The length of the CDR3 is 13 residues. Germline V gene sequence: CDR1 ENHRY, CDR2 SYGVKD. V was clipped by 2 bases and J by 6 bases; unmatched bases: 0. In nucleotides, the CDR3 is TGTGCCATCAGTGAGGACAGGGGGCATGGCTACACCTTC. The encoded protein is CAISEDRGHGYTF.

The V and J genes are TRBV11-2 and TRBJ1-6, with a tentative D call TRBD1 (5 bases). The V end was cut by 1 base, the J end by 8 bases, with 12 bases between. CDR3 size: 15 residues. From germline, CDR1 is SGHAT and CDR2 FQNNGV. The CDR3 DNA follows: TGTGCCAGCAGCTTAGGGCAGGGTTCGGATTCACCCCTCCACTTT. It translates to CASSLGQGSDSPLHF. Full variable domain (outside the CDR3, taken from reference TRBV11-2 and TRBJ1-6): EAGVAQSPRYKIIEKRQSVAFWCNPISGHATLYWYQQILGQGPKLLIQFQNNGVVDDSQLPKDRFSAERLKGVDSTLKIQPAKLEDSAVYLCASSLGQGSDSPLHFGNGTRLTVT.

This chain joins TRBV7-9 and TRBJ2-1; tentatively, D is TRBD1 (6 bases). V shed 6 bases and J shed 7 bases, with 10 bases lying between them. The germline V gene encodes CDR1 SEHNR and CDR2 FQNEAQ (reference sequence). This CDR3 has 12 amino acids. CDR3 in DNA: TGTGCCAGCAGGTCTCAGGGGAATGAGCAGTTCTTC. As protein: CASRSQGNEQFF.